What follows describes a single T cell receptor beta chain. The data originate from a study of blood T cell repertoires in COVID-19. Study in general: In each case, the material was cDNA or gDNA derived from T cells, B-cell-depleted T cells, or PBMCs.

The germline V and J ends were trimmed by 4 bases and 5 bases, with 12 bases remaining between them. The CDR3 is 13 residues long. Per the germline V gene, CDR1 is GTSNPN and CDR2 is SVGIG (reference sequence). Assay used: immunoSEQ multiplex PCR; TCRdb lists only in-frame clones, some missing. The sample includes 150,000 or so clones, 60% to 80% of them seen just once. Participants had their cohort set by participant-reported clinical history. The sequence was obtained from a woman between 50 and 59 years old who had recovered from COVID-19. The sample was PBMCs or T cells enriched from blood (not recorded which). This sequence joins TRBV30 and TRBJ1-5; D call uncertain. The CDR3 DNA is TGTGCCTGGACCCGCCGGAGGGATCAGCCCCAGCATTTT. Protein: CAWTRRRDQPQHF.